This T cell receptor (beta chain) was obtained from a study of control samples from healthy donors and cancer patients. This clone is a singleton in its sample. Repertoires were generated with immunoSEQ multiplex PCR, while TCRdb's copy carries only in-frame clones and drops some. The table records around 200,000 clones, 90% to 95% of them present only once. Germline values: CDR1 SGHRS, CDR2 YFSETQ. V was clipped by 0 bases and J by 3 bases, with 7 bases between them. The CDR3 totals 13 residues. This chain connects TRBV5-1 to TRBJ2-7, with D unresolved. The specimen sequenced was blood. The TCR originated in a man between 18 and 29 years old in good health. CDR3 nucleotides: TGCGCCAGCAGCTTGGGACACGGCTACGAGCAGTACTTC. This translates into CASSLGHGYEQYF.